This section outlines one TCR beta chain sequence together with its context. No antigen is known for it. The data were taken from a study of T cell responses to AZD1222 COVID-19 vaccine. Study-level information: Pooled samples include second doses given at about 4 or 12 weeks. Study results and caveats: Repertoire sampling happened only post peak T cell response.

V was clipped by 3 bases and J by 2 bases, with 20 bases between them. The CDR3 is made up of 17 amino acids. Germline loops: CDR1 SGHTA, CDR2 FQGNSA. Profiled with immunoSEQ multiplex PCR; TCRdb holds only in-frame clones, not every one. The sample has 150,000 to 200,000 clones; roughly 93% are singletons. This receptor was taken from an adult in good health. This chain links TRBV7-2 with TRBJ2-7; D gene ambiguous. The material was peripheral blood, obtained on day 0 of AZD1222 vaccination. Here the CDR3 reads CASSFLPTPRATYEQYF. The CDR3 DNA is TGTGCCAGCAGCTTCCTCCCTACCCCTAGGGCGACCTACGAGCAGTACTTC.